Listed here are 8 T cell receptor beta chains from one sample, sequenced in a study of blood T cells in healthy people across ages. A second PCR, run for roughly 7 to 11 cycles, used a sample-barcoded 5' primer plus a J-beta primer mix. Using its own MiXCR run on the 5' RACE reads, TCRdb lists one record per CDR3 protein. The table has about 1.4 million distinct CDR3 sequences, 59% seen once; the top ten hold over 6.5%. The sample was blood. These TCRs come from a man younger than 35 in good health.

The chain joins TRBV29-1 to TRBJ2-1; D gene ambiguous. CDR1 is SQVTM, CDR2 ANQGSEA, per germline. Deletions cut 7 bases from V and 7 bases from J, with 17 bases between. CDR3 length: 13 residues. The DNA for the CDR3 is TGCAGCGCCCTGTTCTCCCTGGGTAATGAGCAGTTCTTC. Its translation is CSALFSLGNEQFF.

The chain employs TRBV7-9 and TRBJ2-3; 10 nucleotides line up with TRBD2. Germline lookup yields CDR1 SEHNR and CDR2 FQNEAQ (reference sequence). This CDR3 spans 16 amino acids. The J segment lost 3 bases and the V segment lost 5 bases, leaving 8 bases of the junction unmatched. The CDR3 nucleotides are TGTGCCAGCAGCCCCGTAGGTAGCGGGGGGACAGATACGCAGTATTTT. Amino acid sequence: CASSPVGSGGTDTQYF.

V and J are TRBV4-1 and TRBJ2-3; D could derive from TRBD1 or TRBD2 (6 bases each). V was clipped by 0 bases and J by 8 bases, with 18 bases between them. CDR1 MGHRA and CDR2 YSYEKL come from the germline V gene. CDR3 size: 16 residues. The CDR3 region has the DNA TGCGCCAGCAGCCAAGAATGGGTGACGGGGGCGGTTACGCAGTATTTT. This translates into CASSQEWVTGAVTQYF.

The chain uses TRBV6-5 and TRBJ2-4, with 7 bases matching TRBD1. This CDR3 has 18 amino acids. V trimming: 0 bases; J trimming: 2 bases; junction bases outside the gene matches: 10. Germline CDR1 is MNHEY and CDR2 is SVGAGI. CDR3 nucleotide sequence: TGTGCCAGCAGTTACTCCCCCGAGGGGGCTGAACCCAAAAACATTCAGTACTTC. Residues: CASSYSPEGAEPKNIQYF.

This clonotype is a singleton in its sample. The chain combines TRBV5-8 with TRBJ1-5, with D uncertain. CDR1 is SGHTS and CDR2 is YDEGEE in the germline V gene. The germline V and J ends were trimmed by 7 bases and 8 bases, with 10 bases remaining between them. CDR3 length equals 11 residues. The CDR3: CASQDGKPQHF. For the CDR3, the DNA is TGTGCCAGCCAAGACGGGAAGCCCCAGCATTTT.

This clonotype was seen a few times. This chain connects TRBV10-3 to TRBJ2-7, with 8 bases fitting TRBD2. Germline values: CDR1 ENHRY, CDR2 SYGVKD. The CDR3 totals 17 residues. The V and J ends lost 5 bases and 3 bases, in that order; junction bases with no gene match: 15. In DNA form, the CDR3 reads TGTGCCATCAGTTGGGTAGTCGGGGGGGGCATTCACTACGAGCAGTACTTC. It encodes CAISWVVGGGIHYEQYF.

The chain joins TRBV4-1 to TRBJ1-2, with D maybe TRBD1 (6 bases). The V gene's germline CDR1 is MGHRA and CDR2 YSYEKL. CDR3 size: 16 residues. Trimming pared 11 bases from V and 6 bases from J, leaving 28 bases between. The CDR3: CACSQELWTVLDGYTF. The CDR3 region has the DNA TGCGCCTGTAGCCAAGAATTGTGGACAGTCCTAGATGGCTACACCTTC.

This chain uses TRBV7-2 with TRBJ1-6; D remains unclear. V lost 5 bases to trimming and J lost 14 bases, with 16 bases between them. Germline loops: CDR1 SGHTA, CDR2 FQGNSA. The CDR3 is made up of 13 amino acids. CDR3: CASSLRTRGALHF. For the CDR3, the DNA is TGTGCCAGCAGCCTTCGGACCCGAGGAGCCCTCCACTTT.